Shown below are 2 T cell receptor beta chains from a single sample sequenced in a study of cytomegalovirus exposure and HLA in healthy donors (dated by TCRdb to about 2017). The library was made by the immunoSEQ multiplex PCR assay. TCRdb carries this immuneACCESS record with in-frame sequences only. Its versions omit some clonotypes, under half of them owing to an unresolved V gene in the studies checked, with the rest unexplained. The sample table records about 120,000 clones; roughly nine tenths of these occur just once. The ten most abundant clones make up approximately 2% of the sample. Sequenced material: PBMCs. These receptors were obtained from a woman aged 18 to 35 in good health and CMV-seronegative.

The rearrangement links TRBV5-6 to TRBJ2-7, with 10 bases aligning to TRBD1. Germline V CDR1 and CDR2: SGHDT, YYEEEE. The V and J ends lost 0 bases and 5 bases, in that order; junction bases with no gene match: 2. This CDR3 is built from 14 residues. CDR3 protein: CASSLGTGGDEQYF. CDR3 in DNA: TGTGCCAGCAGCTTGGGGACAGGGGGGGACGAGCAGTACTTC.

This chain uses TRBV5-6 with TRBJ2-7, with TRBD1 matching over 8 bases. CDR1 and CDR2 (germline): SGHDT, YYEEEE. CDR3 length: 12 residues. Losses at the gene ends were 8 bases for V and 5 bases for J; bases not matched to a gene: 6. This CDR3 reads CASSGGGNEQYF. The CDR3 DNA reads TGTGCCAGTTCAGGGGGCGGTAACGAGCAGTACTTC.